This T cell receptor beta chain was identified during a study of identical twins. General study points: Those out-of-frame alpha sequences shared by twins showed an excess of low generation probability.

This clonotype showed up just a few times. Its antigen is unknown. TCRdb recomputed calls from the 5' RACE reads with MiXCR, one row per CDR3 protein. The sample contains more than 1.5 million distinct CDR3 sequences, under 35% of which appear only once. The germline V gene encodes CDR1 SGHRS and CDR2 YFSETQ. The V and J ends lost 4 bases and 5 bases respectively, with 18 bases between them. The CDR3 contains 15 residues. Sequencing used cord blood. This sequence joins TRBV5-1 and TRBJ1-2, with a weak D call TRBD1 (6 bases). The TCR originated in a newborn girl in good health. CDR3 DNA: TGCGCCAGCAGCGAGGCCTTGGGGGGCTTGTATGGCTACACCTTC. It specifies CASSEALGGLYGYTF.